This TCR beta chain is from a study of T cells expressing NK-cell markers. TCRdb reworked the 5' RACE reads into one entry per CDR3 protein, no DNA. In total, the table holds about 450,000 distinct CDR3 sequences. The receptor comes from a woman aged 18 to 75 in good health. Sample: blood T cells: a sorted CD56 or NKG2C T cell subset, CD4+ or CD8+ T cells, or bulk PBMC T cells (not recorded which).

Here the CDR3 reads CASSPDSSVGSYGYTF. The J gene is TRBJ1-2, the V gene TRBV19. Germline lookup yields CDR1 LNHDA and CDR2 SQIVND (reference sequence). The CDR3 is made up of 16 amino acids. Combining the CDR3 with reference TRBV19 and TRBJ1-2 gives the whole variable domain DGGITQSPKYLFRKEGQNVTLSCEQNLNHDAMYWYRQDPGQGLRLIYYSQIVNDFQKGDIAEGYSVSREKKESFPLTVTSAQKNPTAFYLCASSPDSSVGSYGYTFGSGTRLTVV.